This TCR beta chain was sequenced in a study of blood T cells in healthy people across ages. The study's findings and limits: With naive T cell percentage, TCR beta diversity showed a strong correlation.

A second PCR, run for roughly 7 to 11 cycles, used a sample-barcoded 5' primer plus a J-beta primer mix. TCRdb processed the 5' RACE reads anew with MiXCR; each CDR3 protein has one entry. The sample includes some 1.4 million distinct CDR3 sequences, approximately 40% of them seen just once. Samples had at least 7 million PBMCs isolated from them. CDR1 is SGHKS, CDR2 YYEKEE, per germline (reference sequence). CDR3 size: 17 residues. Details on this clonotype: Antigen unknown.

The sequence was collected from a young woman in good health. Source material: blood. The chain is built from TRBV5-5 and TRBJ2-7, with D possibly matching TRBD1 (6 bases). The J call could be wrong; TRBJ2-5 is a better fit for the DNA end. The CDR3: CASSLVGSGQTQETQYF. The CDR3 DNA reads TGTGCCAGCAGCTTGGTGGGGTCGGGACAAACACAAGAGACCCAGTACTTC.